This T cell receptor beta chain was obtained from a study of T-cell memory formation after mild COVID-19. Study information: TCR clusters mostly belonged to single donors. Broader study findings: Cross-reactive memory seemingly joined, as some responding clones were found in pre-infection memory. CD4+ contracting clones lay mainly in CM and EM, CD8+ ones in EMRA.

The germline V gene has CDR1 SSHAT and CDR2 FNYEAQ (reference sequence). This CDR3 spans 16 amino acids. Via MiXCR, TCRdb re-called the 5' RACE reads, giving one row per CDR3 protein. The sample holds more than 150,000 distinct CDR3 sequences, about a fifth seen once. With respect to this clonotype: Its antigen remains unknown. At one end, the junction sequence differs from germline, possibly due to a read error.

The sample taken for sequencing was PBMCs or a T cell subset sorted from them (not recorded which). The chain uses TRBV7-7 and TRBJ2-3; 9 bases are shared with TRBD2. The sequence derives from an adult woman who had mild COVID-19 (a few samples of this study predate the infection). Cell type and time point are not known. The CDR3 DNA follows: TGTGCTAGCAGCCTAGGCGTAGCGGGAGTGGCAGATACGCAGTATTTT. This sequence encodes CASSLGVAGVADTQYF.